The next 3 T cell receptor beta chains were all read from a single sample in a study of blood T cell repertoires in COVID-19. Profiling relied on immunoSEQ multiplex PCR, and the TCRdb table lists in-frame clones only, not all of them. Here the sample spans some 150,000 clones, about 80% being singletons. Specimen: PBMCs or T cells enriched from blood (not recorded which). The source of these receptors is a woman between 18 and 30 years old who had been exposed to COVID-19.

The chain recombines TRBV18 with TRBJ1-4; 8 bases agree with TRBD1. CDR3 length: 14 residues. CDR1 KGHSH and CDR2 LQKENI come from the germline V gene. The V gene end was trimmed by 3 bases and the J gene end by 8 bases; junction bases not matched to a gene: 5. CDR3 amino acids: CASSPWTGQEKLFF. CDR3 nucleotide sequence: TGTGCCAGCTCACCTTGGACAGGGCAAGAAAAACTGTTTTTT. Full variable domain (rest looked up from reference TRBV18 and TRBJ1-4): NAGVMQNPRHLVRRRGQEARLRCSPMKGHSHVYWYRQLPEEGLKFMVYLQKENIIDESGMPKERFSAEFPKEGPSILRIQQVVRGDSAAYFCASSPWTGQEKLFFGSGTQLSVL.

This chain's CDR3 is CAIRADRANTEAFF. The CDR3 DNA follows: TGTGCCATCAGAGCCGACAGGGCGAACACTGAAGCTTTCTTT. The chain couples TRBV10-3 to TRBJ1-1; 7 bases are shared with TRBD1. The CDR3 is made up of 14 amino acids. Per germline, CDR1 ENHRY and CDR2 SYGVKD. J lost 1 base, V lost 6 bases, and 5 bases had no gene match.

The chain is built from TRBV7-3 and TRBJ2-3; TRBD2 aligns across 12 bases. This CDR3 has 15 amino acids. The V gene end was trimmed by 5 bases and the J gene end by 1 base; junction bases not matched to a gene: 1. Germline V CDR1 and CDR2: SGHTA, FQGTGA. CDR3: CASSPSGRGTDTQYF. CDR3 in DNA: TGTGCCAGCAGCCCTAGCGGGAGGGGCACAGATACGCAGTATTTT.